This TCR beta chain was retrieved from a study of blood T cell repertoires in COVID-19. Study information: Sample material is recorded as cDNA or gDNA derived from T cells, B-cell-depleted T cells, or PBMCs.

The CDR3 runs 15 residues. With 2 bases removed from V and 0 bases from J, the gap between germline ends came to 11 bases. The germline V gene encodes CDR1 KGHSH and CDR2 LQKENI. The data were produced by immunoSEQ multiplex PCR, yet TCRdb's version contains in-frame clones alone and is incomplete. The data contain approximately 34,000 clones, over 75% of them singletons. The chain is built from TRBV18 and TRBJ2-7; D ambiguous. Material for sequencing was peripheral blood. This sequence originates from a man in his sixties with active COVID-19. In DNA form, the CDR3 reads TGTGCCAGCTCACCAAACCCACCCGGCTCCTACGAGCAGTACTTC. This encodes CASSPNPPGSYEQYF.